What follows are 2 T cell receptor beta chains derived from one specimen sequenced in a study of tumor T cells in aggressive B-cell lymphoma (dated by TCRdb to the late 2010s). The library came from the immunoSEQ multiplex PCR assay. The table was pulled from immuneACCESS by TCRdb, which kept in-frame rearrangements only. Such tables lose some clones; where checked, under half of the loss comes from unresolved V genes, and the rest has no known cause. The sample contains about 3,200 clones, 55% to 70% of them found a single time. The ten most abundant clones make up approximately 9% of the sample. The sample comprised tumor tissue. The receptor set was obtained from an adult with diffuse large B cell lymphoma.

This sequence joins TRBV18 and TRBJ1-5; D may be TRBD1 (5 bases). Trimming removed 3 bases from V and 4 bases from J, with 10 bases in between. CDR1 KGHSH and CDR2 LQKENI come from the germline V gene. The CDR3 runs 14 residues. In DNA form, the CDR3 reads TGTGCCAGCTCACCTCCGGGGGGAAATCAGCCCCAGCATTTT. The encoded protein is CASSPPGGNQPQHF.

The rearrangement links TRBV11-1 to TRBJ1-5; 8 bases line up with TRBD1. Germline lookup yields CDR1 SGHAT and CDR2 FQDESV (reference sequence). This CDR3 is built from 15 residues. Trimming removed 6 bases from V and 2 bases from J; junction bases left unmatched: 6. CDR3 sequence: CASRLGQGGNQPQHF. The CDR3 nucleotides read TGTGCCAGCAGGCTCGGACAGGGCGGCAATCAGCCCCAGCATTTT.